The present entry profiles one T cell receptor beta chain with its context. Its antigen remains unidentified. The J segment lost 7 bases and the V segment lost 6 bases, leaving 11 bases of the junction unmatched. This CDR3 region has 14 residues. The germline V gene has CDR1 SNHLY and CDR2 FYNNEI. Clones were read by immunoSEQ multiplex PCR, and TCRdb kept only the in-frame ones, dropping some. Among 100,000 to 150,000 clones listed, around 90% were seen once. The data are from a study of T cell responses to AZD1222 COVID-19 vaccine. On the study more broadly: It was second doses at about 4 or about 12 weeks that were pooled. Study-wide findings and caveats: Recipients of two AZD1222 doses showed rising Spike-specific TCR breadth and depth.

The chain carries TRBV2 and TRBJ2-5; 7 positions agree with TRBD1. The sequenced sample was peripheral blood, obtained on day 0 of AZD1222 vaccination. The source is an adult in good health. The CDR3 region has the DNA TGTGCCAGCAGCTCCGACAGGGTACAGGGGACCCAGTACTTC. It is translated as CASSSDRVQGTQYF.